This is a list of T cell receptor beta chains from one sample in a study of blood T cell repertoires in COVID-19. The data were produced by immunoSEQ multiplex PCR, yet TCRdb's version contains in-frame clones alone and is incomplete. The sample consists of some 97,000 clones, around four fifths of them appearing once. The material sequenced was peripheral blood. The origin of the receptors is a woman aged 70-85 years with acute or convalescent COVID-19. Each CDR3 is given without its conserved first and last residue. Each record gives: J gene, V gene, D gene, CDR3 protein. The D gene is left open where the match is weak.

TRBJ1-4,TRBV18,.,ASSPYRINEKLF
TRBJ2-7,TRBV7-9,.,ASSPTGYEQY
TRBJ2-2,TRBV5-1,.,ASSLVAGNTGELF
TRBJ2-5,TRBV6-1,TRBD2,ASSEGAGGPRETQY
TRBJ1-1,TRBV6-5,.,ASSYSIRGNTEAF
TRBJ2-2,TRBV5-1,TRBD2,ASSSLAGGPDGELF
TRBJ1-1,TRBV6-6,.,ASNLGAVTEAF
TRBJ1-2,TRBV5-6,TRBD1,ASSLEDRGEYYGYT
TRBJ1-2,TRBV7-8,.,ASSLAGARGNYGYT
TRBJ2-7,TRBV9,TRBD1,ASSVTGGTPNEQY
TRBJ2-5,TRBV28,.,ASSLGGPREAQY
TRBJ1-6,TRBV6-5,TRBD1,ASSYWGQAGSPLH
TRBJ2-7,TRBV19,TRBD2,ASSLAGIYEQY
TRBJ1-5,TRBV27,.,ASSLFPGEQPQH
TRBJ1-1,TRBV5-1,.,ASSYTENTEAF
TRBJ2-1,TRBV6-6,TRBD2,ASSLAGEGSEQF
TRBJ1-2,TRBV7-9,.,ASSLWTRWDYGYT
TRBJ2-5,TRBV7-2,TRBD2,ASSFAGEETQY
TRBJ2-5,TRBV11-2,.,ASSLVSEETQY
TRBJ1-2,TRBV5-6,TRBD1,ASSQALQGDYGYT
TRBJ1-2,TRBV30,.,AWSGGTYGYT
TRBJ1-5,TRBV10-3,.,AISAGHSNQPQH
TRBJ1-1,TRBV2,TRBD1,ASNTGGYTEAF
TRBJ1-2,TRBV4-1,TRBD1,ASSQRRGQGGYT
TRBJ1-5,TRBV13,TRBD1,ASSLTGDQPQH
TRBJ2-1,TRBV29-1,.,SVVTGNEQF
TRBJ2-2,TRBV28,.,ASGWRGGTGELF
TRBJ1-4,TRBV28,.,ASSPMGLATNEKLF
TRBJ1-4,TRBV15,.,ATSREGGIGSEKLF